This passage covers 13 T cell receptor beta chains from one sample sequenced in a study of blood T cell repertoires in COVID-19. This table comes from immunoSEQ multiplex PCR, and its TCRdb copy is limited to in-frame clones, with some not included. In the table there are 200,000 to 250,000 clones, 85% to 90% of which are singletons. Sequenced: PBMCs or T cells enriched from blood (not recorded which). These receptors were collected from a woman in her late teens or twenties in a cohort exposed to, infected with or recovered from COVID-19 (not recorded which).

V gene TRBV24-1 combines with J gene TRBJ2-3; 8 bases fit TRBD1. This CDR3 is 14 amino acids long. From germline, CDR1 is KGHDR and CDR2 SFDVKD. The V gene end was trimmed by 5 bases and the J gene end by 4 bases; junction bases not matched to a gene: 4. CDR3: CATSGPQGADTQYF. The CDR3 DNA sequence: TGTGCCACCAGTGGCCCACAGGGGGCAGATACGCAGTATTTT.

This chain uses TRBV28 with TRBJ1-4, with 8 bases aligning to TRBD1. The CDR3 is 15 amino acids. With 5 bases clipped from V and 7 bases from J, the junction kept 9 bases outside the gene matches. The germline V gene encodes CDR1 MDHEN and CDR2 SYDVKM. CDR3 DNA sequence: TGTGCCAGCAGTCCGCCGACAGGGGACACTGAAAAACTGTTTTTT. As protein: CASSPPTGDTEKLFF.

This rearrangement joins TRBV29-1 to TRBJ2-2; possibly TRBD2 for D (6 bases). This CDR3 region has 13 residues. Trimming cost V 5 bases and J 3 bases, with 10 bases left between them. Germline values: CDR1 SQVTM, CDR2 ANQGSEA. The CDR3 DNA follows: TGCAGCGTTAGAAGCGGGTACACCGGGGAGCTGTTTTTT. Amino acids: CSVRSGYTGELFF.

The chain couples TRBV27 to TRBJ2-1; TRBD1 aligns across 8 bases. This CDR3 contains 15 residues. V gave up 5 bases and J gave up 6 bases; unmatched junction bases: 9. The germline gives CDR1 MNHEY, CDR2 SMNVEV (reference sequence). The CDR3 reads CASSLDRVTINEQFF. The CDR3 region has the DNA TGTGCCAGCAGTCTGGACAGGGTGACAATCAATGAGCAGTTCTTC.

V gene TRBV18 combines with J gene TRBJ2-7; 9 nucleotides match TRBD1. Unmatched junction bases numbered 7, after V lost 3 bases and J lost 4 bases. Germline V gene sequence: CDR1 KGHSH, CDR2 LQKENI. This CDR3 comprises 15 residues. CDR3: CASSPGTGTGYEQYF. The DNA of the CDR3 is TGTGCCAGCTCACCTGGGACAGGGACAGGATACGAGCAGTACTTC.

This clone was picked up a small number of times. This chain links TRBV9 with TRBJ2-7; D perhaps matches TRBD2 (5 bases). V gave up 0 bases and J gave up 2 bases, with 12 bases separating them. Per the germline V gene, CDR1 is SGDLS and CDR2 is YYNGEE. CDR3 size: 15 residues. The CDR3 protein is CASSVEEAPTYEQYF. CDR3 sequence (DNA): TGTGCCAGCAGCGTAGAGGAGGCTCCCACCTACGAGCAGTACTTC.

The chain links TRBV5-6 to TRBJ1-1; 9 bases line up with TRBD1. The V gene's germline CDR1 is SGHDT and CDR2 YYEEEE. Trimming at V came to 4 bases and at J to 7 bases, leaving 5 bases not matched to a gene. CDR3 size: 13 residues. CDR3 in amino acids: CASSEGQGLEAFF. The CDR3 nucleotides are TGTGCCAGCAGCGAGGGACAGGGCCTTGAAGCTTTCTTT.

CDR3 DNA sequence: TGTGCCAGTAGTATAGCCGGGGTGGGGAACACCGGGGAGCTGTTTTTT. It yields the protein CASSIAGVGNTGELFF. The gene calls are TRBV19 and TRBJ2-2; the D gene is possibly TRBD2 (5 bases). This CDR3 is 16 amino acids long. V lost 1 base to trimming and J lost 1 base, with 10 bases between them. Germline CDR1 is LNHDA and CDR2 is SQIVND (reference sequence).

This chain joins TRBV5-1 and TRBJ2-7; D possibly corresponds to TRBD2 (5 bases). V was shortened by 3 bases and J by 3 bases, with 10 bases between the two germline ends. Germline CDR1 is SGHRS and CDR2 is YFSETQ. The CDR3 contains 13 residues. CDR3 coding DNA: TGCGCCAGCAGCTCGTTCGGGGTCTACGAGCAGTACTTC. Its translation is CASSSFGVYEQYF.

The rearrangement uses TRBV2 and TRBJ1-2; a possible D gene is TRBD1 (6 bases). CDR1 is SNHLY and CDR2 is FYNNEI in the germline V gene. This CDR3 is built from 14 residues. Trimming removed 8 bases at V and 2 bases at J, with 15 bases between. CDR3 residues: CASSRGAENYGYTF. CDR3 DNA sequence: TGTGCCAGCTCCCGGGGGGCTGAAAACTATGGCTACACCTTC.

This clone was counted a few times. The chain has TRBV3-1 (or the pseudogene TRBV3-2) and TRBJ2-1; tentative D call: TRBD1 (6 bases). Per germline, CDR1 LGHDT and CDR2 YNNKEL (reference sequence). The CDR3 runs 13 residues. V was pared by 3 bases and J by 8 bases, with 11 bases between. Here the CDR3 DNA reads TGTGCCAGCAGCCAGGCGACAGGCCATGAGCAGTTCTTC. Protein product: CASSQATGHEQFF.

The rearrangement links TRBV5-1 to TRBJ1-1, with 8 bases identical to TRBD1. Trimming took 4 bases from V and 6 from J; bases not matched to a gene: 8. In germline, CDR1 is SGHRS, CDR2 YFSETQ. This CDR3 spans 14 amino acids. CDR3 in amino acids: CASSPGQGAAEAFF. The DNA for the CDR3 is TGCGCCAGCAGCCCCGGACAGGGCGCCGCTGAAGCTTTCTTT.

The chain links TRBV3-1 (or the pseudogene TRBV3-2) to TRBJ2-4; D is possibly TRBD2 (5 bases). Germline V CDR1 and CDR2: LGHDT, YNNKEL (reference sequence). V was trimmed by 4 bases and J by 1 base, leaving 14 bases between them. The CDR3 is made up of 16 amino acids. As DNA, the CDR3 is TGTGCCAGCAGCCGGCTTTTGGGAGTGGCCAAAAACATTCAGTACTTC. This sequence encodes CASSRLLGVAKNIQYF.